This is a list of T cell receptor beta chains from one sample in a study of blood T cell repertoires in COVID-19. Repertoires were generated with immunoSEQ multiplex PCR, while TCRdb's copy carries only in-frame clones and drops some. The data show 200,000 to 300,000 clones, with around 80% seen just once and over 2% held by the top ten. Sequences were obtained from peripheral blood. All receptors derive from a middle-aged man who had recovered from COVID-19. Both conserved end residues are trimmed from each CDR3.

TRBV3-1/TRBV3-2 | ASSQGGGADTQY
TRBV19 | ASSIDREDQPQH
TRBV19 | ASSIGGDANQPQH
TRBV30 | AWTDINLNEKLF
TRBV6-5 | ASSYSGGGIYGYT
TRBV9 | ASSVSGGWGGELF
TRBV28 | ASSLHRGSNQPQH
TRBV29-1 | SVGQGPGQPQH
TRBV4-3 | ASSQELGTGGGTETQY
TRBV7-5 | VRSSRSEDTSYNEQF
TRBV7-9 | ASLSTDTQY
TRBV18 | ASSPRGKPDTQY
TRBV29-1 | SISGTQSQETQY
TRBV21-1 | ASSKPGLGRHEQF
TRBV19 | ASSTPGGIREKLF
TRBV15 | ATSIRTVSNQPQH
TRBV5-5 | ASSLGLGEQF
TRBV15 | ATDQGVNNQPQH
TRBV12-5 | ASGGLAGNNEQF
TRBV5-4 | ASSLAGEKLF
TRBV7-9 | ASSPPATGAYEQY
TRBV6-6 | ASSYPGQGSEKLF
TRBV2 | ASSFDRRLYGYT
TRBV6-2/TRBV6-3 | ASSNTGTRRGEQY
TRBV19 | ASSGTGFKSPLH
TRBV4-3 | ASSQQGGGETQY
TRBV4-3 | ASSQTITDTQY
TRBV9 | ASSVNRGTDTQY
TRBV6-5 | ASSPTGYNIQY
TRBV3-1/TRBV3-2 | ASSQGTVNEQF
TRBV19 | ASQRLAGATDTQY
TRBV20-1 | SASRAGEPYEQY
TRBV5-4 | ASSLKSGHQETQY
TRBV30 | AWRRGAGWETQY
TRBV7-9 | ASSPGLAGLYNEQF
TRBV7-2 | ASSQKRGEKLF
TRBV6-5 | ASISDTMNTEAF